One and the same sample provided the 6 T cell receptor beta chains below, sequenced in a study of T cell clonotyping in hematopoietic cell transplantation. Libraries were prepared by immunoSEQ multiplex PCR; TCRdb keeps only in-frame clonotypes and omits some of them. This table has about 41,000 clones, roughly 80% appearing once. Regarding time point: recipient sample about 28 days before transplant, after cytoreduction. Sequencing used peripheral blood mononuclear cells, obtained before stem cell transplant. The receptors shown here come from a man between 60 and 75 years old with myelodysplastic syndrome. Some clones in this sample may be carry-over from other donors' samples.

This chain links TRBV7-8 with TRBJ2-7; the match to TRBD2 covers 8 bases. The germline gives CDR1 SGHVS, CDR2 FQNEAQ. V lost 5 bases, J lost 0 bases, and 6 bases stayed unmatched. This CDR3 has 15 residues. This chain's CDR3 is CASSRGGAPSYEQYF. In nucleotides, the CDR3 is TGTGCCAGCAGCCGGGGGGGGGCCCCCTCCTACGAGCAGTACTTC.

The chain is built from TRBV2 and TRBJ2-6, with D tentatively TRBD1 or TRBD2 (5 bases each). Germline CDR1 reads SNHLY; CDR2 reads FYNNEI. The CDR3 consists of 15 residues. V shed 6 bases and J shed 1 base, with 10 bases lying between them. The CDR3 bases are TGTGCCAGCAGGGGGGAGTCTTCTGGGGCCAACGTCCTGACTTTC. It specifies CASRGESSGANVLTF.

The V gene is TRBV7-2, the J gene TRBJ1-1; D unresolved. The V end was cut by 1 base, the J end by 2 bases, with 8 bases between. This CDR3 is built from 14 residues. Germline V gene sequence: CDR1 SGHTA, CDR2 FQGNSA. The DNA of the CDR3 is TGTGCCAGCAGCTTAGTAGTCAGAAACACTGAAGCTTTCTTT. It encodes CASSLVVRNTEAFF. Full variable domain (missing parts from reference TRBV7-2 and TRBJ1-1): GAGVSQSPSNKVTEKGKDVELRCDPISGHTALYWYRQSLGQGLEFLIYFQGNSAPDKSGLPSDRFSAERTGGSVSTLTIQRTQQEDSAVYLCASSLVVRNTEAFFGQGTRLTVV.

The rearrangement links TRBV9 to TRBJ2-6; tentative D call: TRBD1 (6 bases). This CDR3 region has 19 residues. V dropped 3 bases and J dropped 0 bases, with 19 bases sitting between them. CDR1 and CDR2 from the germline V gene are SGDLS and YYNGEE. CDR3 protein: CASSAYPETGFSGANVLTF. DNA for the CDR3: TGTGCCAGCAGCGCCTACCCCGAGACAGGATTCTCTGGGGCCAACGTCCTGACTTTC.

The genes are TRBV6-6 and TRBJ2-3; possibly TRBD1 for D (6 bases). The V end lost 0 bases, the J end lost 6 bases, and 16 bases lay between the germline ends. The CDR3 spans 16 residues. Germline-derived CDR1 and CDR2 are MNHNY and SVGAGI (reference sequence). CDR3 coding DNA: TGTGCCAGCAGTTACTCAGGGCAGGGGTTTATCGATACGCAGTATTTT. This sequence encodes CASSYSGQGFIDTQYF.

The rearrangement joins TRBV7-8 to TRBJ2-7; a possible D gene is TRBD2 (6 bases). The V and J ends lost 3 bases and 1 base respectively, with 13 bases between them. Germline loops: CDR1 SGHVS, CDR2 FQNEAQ. The CDR3 loop spans 15 amino acids. The CDR3 nucleotides are TGTGCCAGCAGCTTGATCGGGGACTCGTCCTACGAGCAGTACTTC. Translating gives CASSLIGDSSYEQYF.